This T cell receptor (beta chain) was recovered during a study of blood T cells in healthy people across ages (dated by TCRdb to the mid-2010s). Context from the whole study: In model experiments, roughly one uniquely barcoded TCR beta cDNA molecule per two T cells was captured by template switching. The study measured age-related changes in TCR beta repertoire diversity using deep sequencing normalized with unique cDNA molecular identifiers. Donors were grouped into four age groups: young (average roughly 17 years), middle-aged (39), aged (around 62) and long-lived (82). Donors of different ages were randomly distributed across sequencing lanes to avoid experimental bias. For two donors (one aged 18 to 29 and one aged 80 or older), the study analyzed two additional independent replicas of 1 million unique cDNA reads from the same blood draw.

The library was generated by 5' RACE. Reads for this sample came from an Illumina HiSeq 2500. A second about 7 to 11 cycle PCR used a sample-barcoded 5' primer and a J-beta primer mix. Each TCR beta cDNA molecule received a unique molecular identifier from a template-switch 5' adaptor carrying 12 random nucleotides. Each sample yielded at least 3 million CDR3-containing paired-end reads. First-strand cDNA was synthesized from all RNA with the Mint cDNA synthesis kit, primed by a TRBC-specific oligonucleotide. After uracil-DNA glycosylase treatment, a first 18-cycle PCR used universal primers M1SS and BC2_uni_R on all cDNA. The original methods were these. Normalization of each sample was performed by random selection of 1 million high-quality reads, each carrying a distinct molecular identifier. Instead of being binned into consensus sequences, reads with shared molecular identifiers were discarded. CDR3 identification, clonotype clustering and error correction used MiTCR with a Q25 quality threshold and the strictest error-elimination algorithm. A nonparametric unseen species model with Euler transformation was used to estimate lower-bound total TCR beta diversity. TCRdb itself trimmed the public reads at Q25 with fastp, ran MiXCR and retained productive beta chains. Identical CDR3 proteins give one entry, which carries the most common genes and DNA. The V and J calls follow TCRdb's processing rather than the paper's. The sample table holds hundreds of thousands of distinct CDR3 sequences, of which more than 35% were seen once. 15% to 20% of the sample belongs to the ten largest clones.

CDR1 MNHNS and CDR2 SASEGT are derived from the germline V gene. V is cut by 10 bases and J by 5 bases, and the space between the germline ends is 16 bases. CDR3 length: 13 amino acids, cysteine to phenylalanine. Only the CDR3 region is kept as DNA, spanning 39 bases read in frame from base 1. What the research found in general, with its limitations: As age increased, observed TCR beta diversity per million T cells dropped in a roughly linear way, and a significant reduction was already evident by age approximately 40. Since profiling was done on bulk unsorted PBMCs, naive and antigen-experienced compartments could not be conclusively compared. Total diversity estimates from one million sequenced T cells were considered lower bounds and underestimates. The CMV infection status of donors was not known, potentially confounding age-related changes in expanded clonotypes. There was a strong correlation between observed TCR beta diversity and the percentage of naive T cells measured by flow cytometry. The long-lived group showed more naive CD4+ T cells, fewer expanded clones and increased TCR diversity than the aged group, suggesting age selection.

Systemically healthy Caucasian individuals from Russia, around 38 in total and aged roughly 6 to 95 years, were included as donors. Each donor gave about 9.2 milliliters of peripheral blood, drawn into EDTA-treated Vacutainer tubes. Ficoll-Paque density-gradient centrifugation was used to isolate PBMCs, with at least 7 million per sample. Total RNA, at least 6 micrograms per sample, was extracted from PBMCs with Trizol reagent. For every donor, an aliquot of PBMCs went through flow cytometry to measure the percentages of naive CD45RAhigh/CD27high T cells. This clonotype was picked up one time. Its cognate antigen has yet to be identified. No base quality information exists; no much larger clone differs at one position. A lone read gives weak evidence.

The sequencing sample was made of blood. The origin of this receptor is an elderly man in good health. The sequence is built from TRBV6-1 and TRBJ2-3; the D gene cannot be named for sure. The CDR3 has the sequence CATTGPHGDTQYF. The DNA is as follows: TGTGCCACGACCGGACCTCACGGAGATACGCAGTATTTT.